This TCR beta chain was found in a study of blood T cells in healthy people across ages. General study findings and limits: Naive CD4+ cells and diversity were both higher in long-lived donors than in aged donors.

CDR1 is MGHRA, CDR2 YSYEKL, per germline. V was pared by 8 bases and J by 3 bases, with 11 bases between. This CDR3 comprises 13 residues. The second PCR ran roughly 7 to 12 cycles with a sample-barcoded 5' primer and J-beta primers. TCRdb passed the 5' RACE reads through MiXCR, listing each CDR3 protein once. Of about 1.6 million distinct CDR3 sequences listed, roughly 32% were seen once; the top ten hold around 11%. Concerning this clonotype: Its specificity is unknown.

Each of the donors had 8 to 10 milliliters of peripheral blood drawn into EDTA-treated Vacutainer tubes. At least 6 million PBMCs were isolated per sample. The sequencing input was blood. The sequence came from a woman aged 25 to 39 in good health. The V call is TRBV4-1, the J call TRBJ2-1; TRBD2 is a possible D gene (6 bases). The CDR3 is CASRDSGYNEQFF. For the CDR3, the DNA is TGCGCCAGCCGGGATAGCGGCTACAATGAGCAGTTCTTC.